Described below is a single T cell receptor (beta chain) sequence and its context. What it binds is unknown. The method was immunoSEQ multiplex PCR; TCRdb's version includes in-frame clones alone and lacks a portion of them. The data show 150,000 or so clones, 85% to 90% seen once. Trimming took 2 bases from V and 2 from J; bases not matched to a gene: 5. This CDR3 region has 15 residues. Germline values: CDR1 MNHEY, CDR2 SMNVEV (reference sequence). The sample is drawn from a study of cytomegalovirus exposure and HLA in healthy donors. Study outcomes and limitations: In vitro confirmation showed a few CMV-associated chains to be CMV antigen specific.

This chain joins TRBV27 and TRBJ2-7, with 8 bases aligning to TRBD1. This clonotype was obtained from a woman in her 30s in good health and CMV-seropositive. Sample: PBMCs. This chain's CDR3 is CASSLGQGGPYEQYF. In nucleotides, the CDR3 is TGTGCCAGCAGTTTAGGACAGGGTGGCCCCTACGAGCAGTACTTC.